This is a list of T cell receptor beta chains from one sample in a study of cytomegalovirus exposure and HLA in healthy donors. Here immunoSEQ multiplex PCR was the method, and the copy in TCRdb shows in-frame clones only, minus some. In the table there are roughly 130,000 clones, approximately 80% of which are singletons. The sample consisted of PBMCs. Receptors were obtained from a man aged 35 to 55 in good health and CMV-seronegative. Each CDR3 is given with its conserved first and last residue. The D gene is left open where the match is weak. Clone size is given for some rows only: seen once, a few or many times, or a class if the clone is expanded.

j_gene,d_gene,abundance,v_gene,CDR3nt,CDR3aa
TRBJ2-5,.,.,TRBV5-1,TGCGCCAGCAGCTTGAGGGGCCAAGAGACCCAGTACTTC,CASSLRGQETQYF
TRBJ2-5,TRBD2,.,TRBV14,TGTGCCAGCAGCCAAGGAGCGGGGGGGCTGGAGACCCAGTACTTC,CASSQGAGGLETQYF
TRBJ2-3,TRBD2,once,TRBV28,TGTGCCAGCAGGGCGGGGGCAGATACGCAGTATTTT,CASRAGADTQYF
TRBJ2-1,.,.,TRBV27,TGTGCCAGCACCTCCGTTCCGGGAAGTACCTACAATGAGCAGTTCTTC,CASTSVPGSTYNEQFF
TRBJ1-5,TRBD1,.,TRBV7-2,TGTGCCAGCAGCTTGAACCTTGGGGGACAGGGGTTCGGACAGCCCCAGCATTTT,CASSLNLGGQGFGQPQHF
TRBJ2-3,.,.,TRBV2,TGTGCCAGCAGGGACTCTGGCACAGATACGCAGTATTTT,CASRDSGTDTQYF
TRBJ2-1,TRBD2,.,TRBV5-1,TGCGCCAGCAGCCACGCTCTAGCGGGAGAGGACAATGAGCAGTTCTTC,CASSHALAGEDNEQFF
TRBJ2-3,TRBD2,.,TRBV6-1,TGTGCCAGCAGTCCAGGACTAGCCACAGATACGCAGTATTTT,CASSPGLATDTQYF
TRBJ2-5,.,.,TRBV6-1,TGTGCCAGCAGAACGTCGGAGGGACCGCAAGAGACCCAGTACTTC,CASRTSEGPQETQYF
TRBJ2-7,TRBD1,.,TRBV5-6,TGTGCCAGCAGCCGACACCCGGGACAGGGGAAATACGAGCAGTACTTC,CASSRHPGQGKYEQYF
TRBJ1-1,.,.,TRBV30,TGTGCCTGGAGTGTACTAGGCGGGGAGAACACTGAAGCTTTCTTT,CAWSVLGGENTEAFF
TRBJ2-7,.,.,TRBV28,TGTGCCAGCGGGAGAGACGAGCAGTACTTC,CASGRDEQYF
TRBJ2-2,.,.,TRBV5-4,TGTGCCAGCAGCGTCGAAACGTGGAGCGCGAACACCGGGGAGCTGTTTTTT,CASSVETWSANTGELFF
TRBJ2-7,TRBD1,.,TRBV5-1,TGCGCCAGCAGCGGCAGGGCGACAGGGCGGGTGGACGAGCAGTACTTC,CASSGRATGRVDEQYF
TRBJ1-4,TRBD1,.,TRBV5-1,TGCGCCAGCAGCTTCGGACAGGGGGCGCTTGGTGAAAAACTGTTTTTT,CASSFGQGALGEKLFF
TRBJ2-2,TRBD2,.,TRBV4-3,TGCGCCAGCACCCCGGGGGGGGGAGGACCAAATACCGGGGAGCTGTTTTTT,CASTPGGGGPNTGELFF
TRBJ2-5,.,.,TRBV5-1,TGCGCCAGCAGCCTGGGACGGGGTCGGGGAGAGACCCAGTACTTC,CASSLGRGRGETQYF
TRBJ1-4,.,.,TRBV5-1,TGCGCCAGCAGCGTCCAGGGTGATGAAAAACTGTTTTTT,CASSVQGDEKLFF
TRBJ2-4,.,.,TRBV28,TGTGCCAGCAGTTTAGGCGGGCCCCGGGAAAACAGTCAGTACTTC,CASSLGGPRENSQYF
TRBJ2-2,.,few,TRBV7-3,TGTGCCAGCGGCCGGGAACCTAACACCGGGGAGCTGTTTTTT,CASGREPNTGELFF
TRBJ2-5,.,.,TRBV5-6,TGTGCCAGCAGCTTTTGGGGCAGTTCTGGAGAGACCCAGTACTTC,CASSFWGSSGETQYF
TRBJ2-3,TRBD1,.,TRBV5-6,TGTGCCAGCAGCTTGGAAAGGACAGGGCTGGGGTTAGCAGATACGCAGTATTTT,CASSLERTGLGLADTQYF
TRBJ2-1,.,.,TRBV4-1,TGCGCCAGCAGCCCGGGACTGTTGGACAATGAGCAGTTCTTC,CASSPGLLDNEQFF
TRBJ1-2,.,.,TRBV14,TGTGCCAGCAGCCAAGTTGTCCGAGAGAGAGGAGACTATGGCTACACCTTC,CASSQVVRERGDYGYTF
TRBJ1-1,.,.,TRBV27,TGTGCCAGCAGGATGGGGGGAACGAACACTGAAGCTTTCTTT,CASRMGGTNTEAFF
TRBJ2-3,.,.,TRBV19,TGTGCCAGTAGTATAGTGGGAAGGACTCCATCTAGCACAGATACGCAGTATTTT,CASSIVGRTPSSTDTQYF
TRBJ1-6,TRBD1,.,TRBV30,TGTGCCTGGATGAAAGGGACAGCCTATAATTCACCCCTCCACTTT,CAWMKGTAYNSPLHF
TRBJ1-5,TRBD1,.,TRBV7-6,TGTGCCAGCAGCTTAGCGCTGAGACAGGGTAATCAGCCCCAGCATTTT,CASSLALRQGNQPQHF
TRBJ1-1,TRBD1,.,TRBV9,TGTGCCAGCAGCATAACACAGGGGAACATTGAAGCTTTCTTT,CASSITQGNIEAFF
TRBJ2-2,.,.,TRBV19,TGTGCCAGTAGTGCCACGGTGAACACCGGGGAGCTGTTTTTT,CASSATVNTGELFF
TRBJ2-1,TRBD1,.,TRBV30,TGTGCCTGGAGTGGAGGACAGGGGGCGAATGAGCAGTTCTTC,CAWSGGQGANEQFF
TRBJ2-5,TRBD1,few,TRBV18,TGTGCCAGCTCACCACCCATAGGACAGGGGCCGAAGGGCAAAGAGACCCAGTACTTC,CASSPPIGQGPKGKETQYF
TRBJ2-6,.,.,TRBV5-4,TGTGCCAGCAGCGGCGAGGACAGTGGGGCCAACGTCCTGACTTTC,CASSGEDSGANVLTF
TRBJ1-1,.,.,TRBV5-1,TGCGCCAGCAGCTTGGGCGGGAACACTGAAGCTTTCTTT,CASSLGGNTEAFF
TRBJ2-5,.,once,TRBV19,TGTGCCACGAAACCAACCTGGCCTAGTGGGGAGACCCAGTACTTC,CATKPTWPSGETQYF
TRBJ2-7,.,.,TRBV2,TGTGCCAGCAGTGAAGTGGGCAGGGCCTCCTACGAGCAGTACTTC,CASSEVGRASYEQYF
TRBJ1-6,.,.,TRBV27,TGTGCCAGCAGTTTAGGGCAGTTCTATAATTCACCCCTCCACTTT,CASSLGQFYNSPLHF
TRBJ2-7,.,.,TRBV6-6,TGTGCCAGCACCTACTTGGAGGGGGGGCTGAGCGAGCAGTACTTC,CASTYLEGGLSEQYF
TRBJ1-2,TRBD1,.,TRBV4-1,TGCGCCAGCAGCCAACGACAGGGGGCGGGGGGCTACACCTTC,CASSQRQGAGGYTF
TRBJ2-3,TRBD1,few,TRBV29-1,TGCAGCGTTGGGACAGGTGGAGATACGCAGTATTTT,CSVGTGGDTQYF
TRBJ1-6,TRBD1,.,TRBV10-3,TGTGCCATCAGGACAGGGGGAATCAATTCACCCCTCCACTTT,CAIRTGGINSPLHF
TRBJ2-2,TRBD1,.,TRBV5-4,TGTGCCAGCAGCATCCGGGACAGGGGGCTTAGCGGGGAGCTGTTTTTT,CASSIRDRGLSGELFF
TRBJ2-1,.,.,TRBV11-2,TGTGCTTCCAACTTACTGGGGGGGGCTTACAATGAGCAGTTCTTC,CASNLLGGAYNEQFF